This TCR beta chain was captured in a study of identical twins. Notes on the study in general: Excess low generation probability was seen in twin-shared out-of-frame alpha sequences. Monozygotic twins shared more out-of-frame TCR alpha than recombination models predicted.

A note on this clonotype: Its antigen is unidentified.

The authors used template switching to add a universal primer site and gave cDNA unique molecular identifiers. TCRdb fed the 5' RACE reads into MiXCR, producing one record per CDR3 protein. The sample lists over 550,000 distinct CDR3 sequences; about 7.6% were seen once. The ends were cut back, 3 bases at V and 3 bases at J, with 3 bases in the middle. CDR3 size: 12 residues. The same sample was also studied in work on yellow fever vaccine responses in identical twins.

Sequences were obtained from PBMCs. The chain employs TRBV12-3 or TRBV12-4 and TRBJ2-4; no clear D. This sequence originates from a woman between 18 and 29 years old in good health. This CDR3 is CASSFLKNIQYF. In DNA form, the CDR3 reads TGTGCCAGCAGTTTCCTCAAAAACATTCAGTACTTC.